The T cell receptor beta chain described here comes from a study of regulatory T cells in long-lasting Graves disease. For TCR beta, libraries came from iRepertoire HTBI primers and Arm-PCR of CDR3 regions. TCRdb reprocessed the multiplex PCR reads via MiXCR and lists one record per CDR3 protein. The sample comprises 400,000 to 450,000 distinct CDR3 sequences, 14% to 15% of which are singletons, and approximately 15% rests with the top ten. This clonotype was counted many times. Germline CDR1 reads KGHDR; CDR2 reads SFDVKD. Trimming removed 5 bases from V and 2 bases from J, with 6 bases in between. CDR3 length: 13 residues. The time point denotes: newly diagnosed GD, antithyroid drugs for less than 3 months. Extracted PBMC RNA gave rise to the TCR library. American Thyroid Association guidelines defined Graves' disease diagnosis. The same sample was also used in a study of T cells in Graves' hyperthyroidism and ophthalmopathy.

Source: peripheral blood mononuclear cells (PBMCs), taken at new diagnosis, from a patient treated with antithyroid drugs. This clonotype was obtained from a woman in her 30s with Graves disease. J is TRBJ1-3 and V is TRBV24-1; D is possibly TRBD1 (5 bases). CDR3 DNA: TGTGCCACCAGTGGAGGGGCTGGAAACACCATATATTTT. This encodes CATSGGAGNTIYF.